Here is one T cell receptor beta chain with its context. After extraction with the RNeasy kit, about 0.5 to 1 ug of the RNA was reverse transcribed using random hexamers. Across 54 Vbeta and 13 Jbeta, immunoSEQ multiplex PCR amplified TCR beta CDR3. TCRdb re-derived calls from the immunoSEQ multiplex PCR reads in MiXCR, one entry per CDR3 protein. The table includes just over 80,000 distinct CDR3 sequences, around 94% detected once. This sample was included in a study of CD8 T cells in Susac syndrome. From blood CD8+ and CD4+ T cells, the TCR beta chain was sequenced. TEMRA cells were enriched by FACS, while CD8+ and CD4+ T cells were obtained through a negative isolation that was performed magnetically. The CDR3 length is 16 residues. Losses at the gene ends were 4 bases for V and 4 bases for J; bases not matched to a gene: 10. Germline lookup yields CDR1 KGHSH and CDR2 LQKENI.

The sequencing sample was made of CD8+ T cells from PBMCs. This receptor was obtained from a human donor in good health. The chain couples TRBV18 to TRBJ2-1; TRBD1 aligns across 7 bases. The CDR3: CASSLSEGGAYNEQFF. CDR3 nucleotides: TGTGCCAGCTCACTTTCGGAAGGGGGCGCGTACAATGAGCAGTTCTTC.